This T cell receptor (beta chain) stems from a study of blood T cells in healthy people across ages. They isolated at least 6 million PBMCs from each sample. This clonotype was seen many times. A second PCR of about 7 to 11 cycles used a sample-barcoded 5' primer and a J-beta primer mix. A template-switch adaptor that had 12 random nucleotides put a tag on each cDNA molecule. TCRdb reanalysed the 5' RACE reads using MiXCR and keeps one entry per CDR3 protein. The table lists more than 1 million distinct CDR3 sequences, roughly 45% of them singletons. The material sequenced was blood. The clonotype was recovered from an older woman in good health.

The CDR3 sequence: CSARRGSGSPLHF. The CDR3 nucleotides are TGCAGTGCTAGGCGTGGGAGTGGTTCACCCCTCCACTTT. The rearrangement links TRBV20-1 to TRBJ1-6; D remains unclear. CDR3 size: 13 residues. CDR1 and CDR2 from the germline V gene are DFQATT and SNEGSKA (reference sequence). V lost 3 bases, J lost 9 bases, and 12 bases lay in between.